Each of the 19 T cell receptor beta chains below was sequenced from the same sample in a study of monozygotic twins with cystic fibrosis. Assay: immunoSEQ multiplex PCR; the TCRdb copy retains only in-frame clones and omits some. The data hold 13,000 to 15,000 clones, with roughly 81% observed a single time. Sequencing input: blood. All receptors come from a boy between 10 and 17 years old with cystic fibrosis.

The V call is TRBV7-8, the J call TRBJ2-7; D may be TRBD1 or TRBD2 (5 bases each). CDR3 length: 13 amino acids. Trimming removed 8 bases from V and 6 bases from J, with 17 bases in between. Germline CDR1 SGHVS, CDR2 FQNEAQ. The CDR3 is CASGGSTIGEQYF. The CDR3 DNA reads as TGTGCCAGCGGGGGATCGACGATAGGCGAGCAGTACTTC.

V gene TRBV9 combines with J gene TRBJ1-1; a possible D gene is TRBD1 (5 bases). This CDR3 is 15 amino acids long. V gave up 4 bases and J gave up 5 bases, with 18 bases separating them. Germline CDR1 SGDLS, CDR2 YYNGEE. The CDR3 is CASSPLSGGRTEAFF. CDR3 nucleotides: TGTGCCAGCAGCCCCCTGAGTGGGGGGAGGACTGAAGCTTTCTTT.

This chain connects TRBV29-1 to TRBJ2-1, with TRBD1 matching 9 bases. J lost 8 bases, V lost 4 bases, and 0 bases had no gene match. This CDR3 comprises 11 residues. Germline CDR1 SQVTM, CDR2 ANQGSEA. The CDR3 spells CSVGTGDEQFF. The CDR3 DNA is TGCAGCGTTGGGACAGGGGATGAGCAGTTCTTC.

This sequence joins TRBV19 and TRBJ2-5; D might be TRBD1 (6 bases). The V end lost 6 bases, the J end lost 2 bases, and 13 bases lay between the germline ends. The CDR3 sequence is 14 residues long. Germline assignment: CDR1 LNHDA and CDR2 SQIVND (reference sequence). Written as DNA, the CDR3 is TGTGCCAGTAGCCAGTTTACAGGGCAAGAGACCCAGTACTTC. Amino acids: CASSQFTGQETQYF.

The chain joins TRBV5-4 to TRBJ1-6; 7 bases line up with TRBD1. The CDR3 extends over 16 amino acids. Losses at the gene ends were 3 bases for V and 10 bases for J; bases not matched to a gene: 13. CDR1 is SGHNT, CDR2 YYREEE, per germline (reference sequence). The CDR3 nucleotides are TGTGCCAGCAGCTCCCAAGGGGGCAGTTTTCCGTCACCCCTCCACTTT. This encodes CASSSQGGSFPSPLHF.

This clone was recorded a few times. The gene calls are TRBV14 and TRBJ1-2; D is unclear. Trimming stripped 4 bases from V and 3 bases from J, with 15 bases between. This CDR3 comprises 15 residues. The germline V gene encodes CDR1 SGHDN and CDR2 FVKESK. Here the CDR3 reads CASSPSFSPYYGYTF. For the CDR3, the DNA is TGTGCCAGCAGCCCCTCCTTTTCCCCTTACTATGGCTACACCTTC.

This chain joins TRBV19 and TRBJ2-2, with TRBD1 as a possible D gene (6 bases). Germline loops: CDR1 LNHDA, CDR2 SQIVND (reference sequence). Deletions cut 8 bases from V and 1 base from J, with 14 bases between. The CDR3 has 15 amino acids. This chain's CDR3 is CASHSGQMNTGELFF. The DNA for the CDR3 is TGTGCCAGTCACTCCGGACAGATGAACACCGGGGAGCTGTTTTTT.

The rearrangement links TRBV6-6 to TRBJ2-7; maybe TRBD2 (6 bases). V was pared by 5 bases and J by 5 bases, with 16 bases between. Germline CDR1 is MNHNY and CDR2 is SVGAGI (reference sequence). The CDR3 totals 14 residues. The CDR3 loop is CASSGTGPGDEQYF. DNA of the CDR3: TGTGCCAGCAGTGGAACCGGGCCGGGGGACGAGCAGTACTTC.

This sequence joins TRBV9 and TRBJ1-6; weak D call: TRBD1 (5 bases). Germline CDR1 is SGDLS and CDR2 is YYNGEE. Trimming removed 4 bases from V and 0 bases from J, with 14 bases in between. The length of the CDR3 is 17 residues. The CDR3 here is CASSSPGGPSYNSPLHF. The CDR3 DNA sequence: TGTGCCAGCAGCTCCCCCGGGGGACCCTCCTATAATTCACCCCTCCACTTT.

The rearrangement links TRBV18 to TRBJ1-1, with TRBD1 matching over 8 bases. In germline, CDR1 is KGHSH, CDR2 LQKENI. This CDR3 region has 17 residues. V lost 1 base to trimming and J lost 4 bases; unmatched junction nucleotides: 11. The CDR3 loop reads CASSPLDLRDRSTEAFF. The DNA for the CDR3 is TGTGCCAGCTCACCACTGGATCTCCGGGACAGGAGCACTGAAGCTTTCTTT. Filled out from reference TRBV18 and TRBJ1-1, the complete variable domain reads NAGVMQNPRHLVRRRGQEARLRCSPMKGHSHVYWYRQLPEEGLKFMVYLQKENIIDESGMPKERFSAEFPKEGPSILRIQQVVRGDSAAYFCASSPLDLRDRSTEAFFGQGTRLTVV.

The chain is built from TRBV6-6 and TRBJ1-4; D not resolved. This CDR3 region has 16 residues. Germline-derived CDR1 and CDR2 are MNHNY and SVGAGI (reference sequence). Trimming removed 8 bases at V and 0 bases at J, with 16 bases between. CDR3 bases: TGTGCCAGCGCGGAGGACCCATTTACAACTAATGAAAAACTGTTTTTT. The encoded protein is CASAEDPFTTNEKLFF.

The chain couples TRBV5-5 to TRBJ1-2; D is undetermined. This CDR3 comprises 13 residues. Trimming left V 7 bases short and J 4 bases short, with 14 bases between. Per the germline V gene, CDR1 is SGHKS and CDR2 is YYEKEE (reference sequence). DNA of the CDR3: TGTGCCAGCTTTGAGCGAGGGCCCTATGGCTACACCTTC. It translates to CASFERGPYGYTF.

V gene TRBV11-2 combines with J gene TRBJ2-5; D unclear. Germline CDR1 reads SGHAT; CDR2 reads FQNNGV. The V gene lost 5 bases and the J gene lost 2 bases, with 15 bases spanning the gap. This CDR3 spans 15 amino acids. The CDR3 bases are TGTGCCAGCAGCCCGGTTTCACGGAATCAAGAGACCCAGTACTTC. Its translation: CASSPVSRNQETQYF.

The rearrangement joins TRBV4-1 to TRBJ2-7; 10 bases align to TRBD2. With V trimmed by 1 base and J by 2 bases, 2 bases remained unmatched. CDR3 size: 15 residues. Germline lookup yields CDR1 MGHRA and CDR2 YSYEKL. CDR3 sequence reads: CASSQGLAGAYEQYF. DNA for the CDR3: TGCGCCAGCAGCCAAGGGCTAGCGGGAGCCTACGAGCAGTACTTC.

J is TRBJ2-5 and V is TRBV4-2; 9 bases match TRBD2. With V trimmed by 3 bases and J by 0 bases, 11 bases remained unmatched. CDR1 is LGHNA, CDR2 YNFKEQ, per germline. This CDR3 has 18 residues. The CDR3 bases are TGTGCCAGCAGCCAGGTGTATAGCGGGAGTTTTGACCAAGAGACCCAGTACTTC. Residues: CASSQVYSGSFDQETQYF.

V usage is TRBV9 and J usage is TRBJ2-5; 8 bases are shared with TRBD1. V shed 0 bases, J shed 5 bases, and the junction held 6 bases outside the gene matches. Germline CDR1 and CDR2: SGDLS and YYNGEE. The CDR3 totals 15 residues. The CDR3 DNA is TGTGCCAGCAGCGTAGGAGATCAGGGGGCTGAGACCCAGTACTTC. Translating it yields CASSVGDQGAETQYF. The full variable domain, its missing parts supplied by reference TRBV9 and TRBJ2-5, is DSGVTQTPKHLITATGQRVTLRCSPRSGDLSVYWYQQSLDQGLQFLIQYYNGEERAKGNILERFSAQQFPDLHSELNLSSLELGDSALYFCASSVGDQGAETQYFGPGTRLLVL.

The chain has TRBV12-5 and TRBJ1-2; no clear D. From germline, CDR1 is LGHNT and CDR2 FRNRAP. CDR3 length equals 18 residues. V lost 2 bases and J 7 bases, leaving 26 bases between the germline ends. CDR3 nucleotides: TGTGCTAGTGGTTTGTTTCCTCGCACACCGACGGGTTCTCGTGGCTACACCTTC. Protein sequence: CASGLFPRTPTGSRGYTF.

CDR3: CASSGVGNSPLHF. CDR3 DNA: TGTGCCAGCTCGGGGGTAGGGAATTCACCCCTCCACTTT. The chain is built from TRBV2 and TRBJ1-6; D perhaps matches TRBD1 (5 bases). Trimming removed 8 bases from V and 7 bases from J, with 12 bases in between. The CDR3 has 13 residues. Germline V gives CDR1 SNHLY, CDR2 FYNNEI.

Here the CDR3 reads CASSYFRSQDTQYF. CDR3 DNA sequence: TGTGCCAGCAGTTACTTCCGAAGTCAAGATACGCAGTATTTT. This chain connects TRBV6-5 to TRBJ2-3, with unresolved D. This CDR3 is 14 amino acids long. Trimming removed 1 base from V and 5 bases from J, with 10 bases in between. Germline V gives CDR1 MNHEY, CDR2 SVGAGI.